The 13 T cell receptor beta chains below all came from one sample that was sequenced in a study of CD8 T cells in ankylosing spondylitis. The study's findings and limits: There was a TCR beta motif, made of fewer than 10 highly homologous variants, that appeared characteristic of ankylosing spondylitis blood.

Each CDR3 protein gets one entry after TCRdb re-called the 5' RACE reads with MiXCR. The sample records approximately 540,000 distinct CDR3 sequences, about 13% being singletons. Their antigen targets remain unknown. The sample consisted of blood, either unsorted or a sorted T cell fraction (not recorded which). Receptors originate from a male donor with ankylosing spondylitis.

The chain recombines TRBV11-2 with TRBJ2-3, with D possibly being TRBD2 (5 bases). Germline CDR1 and CDR2: SGHAT and FQNNGV. V lost 3 bases and J lost 3, with 13 bases in between. This CDR3 spans 15 amino acids. CDR3 bases: TGTGCCAGCAGCTTTGACTATTCTTTTACAGATACGCAGTATTTT. Amino acid sequence: CASSFDYSFTDTQYF.

The J gene is TRBJ2-4, the V gene TRBV3-1; D might be TRBD2 (5 bases). Germline CDR1 reads LGHDT; CDR2 reads YNNKEL (reference sequence). CDR3 size: 13 residues. V lost 5 bases to trimming and J lost 5 bases, with 10 bases between them. The CDR3 here is CASSTAAENIQYF. For the CDR3, the DNA is TGTGCCAGCAGCACGGCAGCGGAAAACATTCAGTACTTC.

The chain employs TRBV20-1 and TRBJ1-1, with a possible D match to TRBD1 (5 bases). Germline lookup yields CDR1 DFQATT and CDR2 SNEGSKA (reference sequence). V was pared by 3 bases and J by 1 base, with 12 bases between. The CDR3 extends over 14 amino acids. CDR3 amino acids: CSASPGRRNTEAFF. CDR3 nucleotides: TGCAGTGCTAGCCCGGGACGCAGGAACACTGAAGCTTTCTTT.

This clonotype was observed at least ten times. The chain couples TRBV20-1 to TRBJ2-7; TRBD2 agrees at 7 bases. The CDR3 consists of 15 residues. Germline CDR1 and CDR2: DFQATT and SNEGSKA (reference sequence). The V gene end was trimmed by 0 bases and the J gene end by 3 bases; junction bases not matched to a gene: 8. The CDR3 loop reads CSARDLREAYYEQYF. The DNA of the CDR3 is TGCAGTGCTAGAGATCTCCGGGAGGCGTACTACGAGCAGTACTTC.

This clonotype was detected only a few times. This rearrangement joins TRBV5-1 to TRBJ1-6; D unclear. Per the germline V gene, CDR1 is SGHRS and CDR2 is YFSETQ. V lost 0 bases to trimming and J lost 6 bases, with 7 bases between them. The CDR3 has 14 amino acids. CDR3 nucleotides: TGCGCCAGCAGCTTGGCCAGGATTAATTCACCCCTCCACTTT. Protein product: CASSLARINSPLHF.

The chain is built from TRBV20-1 and TRBJ2-7; 7 bases are shared with TRBD2. Germline values: CDR1 DFQATT, CDR2 SNEGSKA (reference sequence). CDR3 size: 15 residues. The J segment lost 4 bases and the V segment lost 0 bases, leaving 9 bases of the junction unmatched. The CDR3 coding sequence is TGCAGTGCTAGAGACCCCGGGACTATTAGGTACGAGCAGTACTTC. Encoded protein: CSARDPGTIRYEQYF.

This clonotype was counted between two and nine times. CDR3 residues: CSVDDRVGENTEAFF. CDR3 nucleotide sequence: TGCAGCGTTGATGACAGGGTAGGAGAAAATACTGAAGCTTTCTTT. The chain recombines TRBV29-1 with TRBJ1-1; 7 bases fit TRBD1. The trim removed 3 bases at V and 5 bases at J, leaving 12 bases unmatched. Germline V CDR1 and CDR2: SQVTM, ANQGSEA. The CDR3 runs 15 residues.

The rearrangement uses TRBV5-5 and TRBJ1-1; D remains unclear. The CDR3 extends over 15 amino acids. Germline CDR1 reads SGHKS; CDR2 reads YYEKEE (reference sequence). V lost 4 bases and J lost 6, with 19 bases in between. CDR3 sequence reads: CASSISPRLMAEAFF. CDR3 bases: TGTGCCAGCAGCATAAGTCCCAGGCTAATGGCTGAAGCTTTCTTT.

The chain couples TRBV4-1 to TRBJ1-2, with 8 nucleotides matching TRBD1. Germline CDR1 MGHRA, CDR2 YSYEKL. The CDR3 loop spans 16 amino acids. V lost 3 bases, J lost 8 bases, and 14 bases stayed unmatched. CDR3 amino acids: CASSHPPGTGSWGYTF. For the CDR3, the DNA is TGCGCCAGCAGCCATCCTCCCGGGACAGGATCCTGGGGCTACACCTTC.

The chain couples TRBV27 to TRBJ2-3, with 11 nucleotides matching TRBD2. CDR1 and CDR2 from the germline V gene are MNHEY and SMNVEV (reference sequence). J lost 4 bases, V lost 7 bases, and 7 bases had no gene match. This CDR3 comprises 15 residues. CDR3 DNA: TGTGCCAGCACCATCGGGACTAGCGGAGCAGATACGCAGTATTTT. It translates to CASTIGTSGADTQYF.

The chain links TRBV7-2 to TRBJ2-5; possible D gene TRBD2, 5 bases. Trimming took off 4 bases at V and 4 bases at J, with 10 bases between the two ends. Germline values: CDR1 SGHTA, CDR2 FQGNSA. The CDR3 is made up of 13 amino acids. The CDR3: CASSSLRAETQYF. The DNA for the CDR3 is TGTGCCAGCAGCTCCTTGAGGGCAGAGACCCAGTACTTC.

This clonotype was seen a handful of times. V and J are TRBV12-3 or TRBV12-4 and TRBJ2-2; possibly TRBD1 for D (6 bases). V gave up 6 bases and J gave up 6 bases, with 11 bases separating them. The CDR3 length is 13 residues. The CDR3 region has the DNA TGTGCCAGCAGGCCAGGGGCGGCCGGGGAGCTGTTTTTT. Translation: CASRPGAAGELFF.

This chain links TRBV5-4 with TRBJ2-3, with TRBD2 matching 7 bases. The CDR3 runs 15 residues. Germline CDR1 SGHNT, CDR2 YYREEE (reference sequence). Trimming cost V 4 bases and J 0 bases; bases outside gene matches: 5. The CDR3 is CASSPERDSTDTQYF. Here the CDR3 DNA reads TGTGCCAGCAGCCCAGAGCGGGATAGCACAGATACGCAGTATTTT.